This record concerns one T cell receptor beta chain sequence. This entry belongs to a study of spatial heterogeneity in lung cancer. Study at large: Follow-up PBMC specimens underwent sequencing when available; their median timing was around 24 months after resection.

TCR cDNA molecules each had a unique molecular identifier. TCRdb called the 5' RACE reads again in MiXCR, with one record for every CDR3 protein. The table lists roughly 30,000 distinct CDR3 sequences, 8.5% to 12% of them singletons. The CDR3 spans 14 residues. The germline V gene has CDR1 SQVTM and CDR2 ANQGSEA. With V trimmed by 4 bases and J by 11 bases, 13 bases remained unmatched. Time point described: blood at routine non-recurrence follow-up after resection. Tumor, nontumor lung or frozen PBMC supplied whole RNA that was sequenced unsorted. The chain couples TRBV29-1 to TRBJ1-4; 7 bases agree with TRBD1. The clonotype comes from a female donor with early-stage non-small cell lung cancer. Material: PBMCs, obtained at follow-up. This chain's CDR3 is CSVGPDRDPSKLFF. The CDR3, as DNA: TGCAGCGTTGGCCCCGACAGGGACCCGTCGAAACTGTTTTTT.